These 15 T cell receptor beta chains were sequenced from one sample in a study of shared clonotypes between healthy human individuals (dated by TCRdb to 2020 to 2022). Receptor libraries were prepared by the immunoSEQ multiplex PCR assay. TCRdb obtained this table from immuneACCESS and retained in-frame rearrangements with V and J assigned. These tables miss some clones; where compared with another copy, unresolved V genes account for less than half of the shortfall, and the remainder is unexplained. The sample profile shows 600,000 to 750,000 clones; approximately 77% of them were found once. Clones ranked in the top ten supply approximately 2% of the sample. Specimen: memory CD4+ T cells sorted from blood. The cell subset or site label of this sample denotes: CD45RA-negative fraction. These receptors were taken from a woman in her 30s in good health.

This sequence joins TRBV6-6 and TRBJ2-7; 8 positions agree with TRBD1. V lost 7 bases to trimming and J lost 3 bases; unmatched junction nucleotides: 8. The CDR3 runs 14 residues. The germline CDR1 and CDR2 sequences are MNHNY and SVGAGI (reference sequence). CDR3 in DNA: TGTGCCAGCACCCCAGACAGGGGACTCTACGAGCAGTACTTC. It specifies CASTPDRGLYEQYF.

This clone came up many times. V and J are TRBV28 and TRBJ1-5; the D gene is possibly TRBD1 (6 bases). V was trimmed by 3 bases and J by 7 bases, leaving 10 bases between them. CDR3 size: 13 residues. Germline V lookup: CDR1 MDHEN, CDR2 SYDVKM. CDR3 loop: CASSFQGRQPQHF. The CDR3 coding sequence is TGTGCCAGCAGTTTCCAGGGGAGGCAGCCCCAGCATTTT.

This clone showed up many times. This chain links TRBV5-1 with TRBJ1-2, with D tentatively TRBD1 (5 bases). CDR3 length: 14 residues. Germline V gives CDR1 SGHRS, CDR2 YFSETQ. V was shortened by 2 bases and J by 2 bases, with 10 bases between the two germline ends. CDR3 in amino acids: CASSLGTSNYGYTF. CDR3 nucleotide sequence: TGCGCCAGCAGCTTAGGGACCTCCAACTATGGCTACACCTTC.

CDR3 in amino acids: CASSLGSGEASYTF. CDR3 nucleotides: TGTGCCAGCAGCTTAGGCTCAGGGGAGGCGAGCTACACCTTC. V and J are TRBV7-9 and TRBJ1-2, with D possibly being TRBD1 (6 bases). The CDR3 loop spans 14 amino acids. V lost 1 base and J 9 bases, leaving 15 bases between the germline ends. From germline, CDR1 is SEHNR and CDR2 FQNEAQ (reference sequence).

This rearrangement joins TRBV5-4 to TRBJ2-3; 7 bases match TRBD1. V was clipped by 3 bases and J by 5 bases; unmatched bases: 12. CDR3 length equals 16 residues. Germline V gives CDR1 SGHNT, CDR2 YYREEE (reference sequence). CDR3 sequence (DNA): TGTGCCAGCAGCTCGAAAATACAGGGGATAGAAGATACGCAGTATTTT. Encoded protein: CASSSKIQGIEDTQYF.

This chain joins TRBV5-4 and TRBJ1-1; D is unresolved. Germline CDR1 SGHNT, CDR2 YYREEE (reference sequence). V shed 4 bases and J shed 0 bases, with 13 bases lying between them. The CDR3 is 15 residues long. The CDR3 loop is CASSVDRSLNTEAFF. CDR3 DNA: TGTGCCAGCAGCGTAGACCGCTCCCTGAACACTGAAGCTTTCTTT.

As to this clone: This sample also contains other DNA sequences that code for the same CDR3. The V and J genes are TRBV10-3 and TRBJ2-3; D is unclear. V was shortened by 0 bases and J by 3 bases, with 1 base between the two germline ends. CDR3 length equals 12 residues. Germline V CDR1 and CDR2: ENHRY, SYGVKD. The CDR3, as DNA: TGTGCCATCAGTGAGTCAACAGATACGCAGTATTTT. It is translated as CAISESTDTQYF.

The V gene is TRBV5-5, the J gene TRBJ1-4; 7 bases match TRBD1. V was clipped by 0 bases and J by 0 bases; unmatched bases: 2. The germline V gene encodes CDR1 SGHKS and CDR2 YYEKEE (reference sequence). The CDR3 loop spans 16 amino acids. This chain's CDR3 is CASSLGDRTTNEKLFF. CDR3 DNA: TGTGCCAGCAGCTTGGGGGACAGAACAACTAATGAAAAACTGTTTTTT.

In its sample, this clone was seen once. The chain links TRBV6-5 to TRBJ2-7; D call uncertain. The CDR3 covers 14 residues. Per germline, CDR1 MNHEY and CDR2 SVGAGI. Trimming pared 0 bases from V and 3 bases from J, leaving 9 bases between. The CDR3 sequence: CASSYSLEFYEQYF. The DNA of the CDR3 is TGTGCCAGCAGTTACTCGTTGGAGTTCTACGAGCAGTACTTC.

This clone has at least ten counts. The chain uses TRBV6-6 and TRBJ1-4; D is undetermined. V was shortened by 2 bases and J by 8 bases, with 12 bases between the two germline ends. Germline V gene data show CDR1 as MNHNY and CDR2 as SVGAGI (reference sequence). The CDR3 has 14 residues. This CDR3 is CASSYGDWTEKLFF. The CDR3 DNA follows: TGTGCCAGCAGTTACGGGGATTGGACGGAAAAACTGTTTTTT.

The rearrangement joins TRBV11-2 to TRBJ2-7, with 7 bases identical to TRBD1. CDR3 length: 15 amino acids. Germline loops: CDR1 SGHAT, CDR2 FQNNGV. Unmatched junction bases numbered 7, after V lost 5 bases and J lost 0 bases. In nucleotides, the CDR3 is TGTGCCAGCAGCGCGACAGGGCCCAGCTCCTACGAGCAGTACTTC. Encoded protein: CASSATGPSSYEQYF.

This clone was observed a handful of times. The V gene is TRBV21-1, the J gene TRBJ1-2. TRBV21-1 is deemed a pseudogene. The CDR3 is 14 amino acids. DNA for the CDR3: TGTGCCAGCAGCGCCTTGGGGGATAGCTATGGCTACACCTTC. This codes for CASSALGDSYGYTF.

Concerning this clone: This likely traces to a read error, being one base from a far larger clone. This chain connects TRBV6-5 to TRBJ2-5, with TRBD2 as a possible D gene (5 bases). Trimming pared 4 bases from V and 7 bases from J, leaving 19 bases between. In germline, CDR1 is MNHEY, CDR2 SVGAGI. The CDR3 loop spans 15 amino acids. The CDR3 sequence: CASSCTDPRVGTQYF. CDR3 DNA sequence: TGTGCCAGCAGTTGCACGGACCCGAGGGTAGGGACCCAGTACTTC.

The chain is built from TRBV28 and TRBJ1-5, with unresolved D. V lost 2 bases and J lost 6, with 11 bases in between. Germline values: CDR1 MDHEN, CDR2 SYDVKM. This CDR3 is 14 amino acids long. In DNA form, the CDR3 reads TGTGCCAGCAGTTTACGTCCGGACGGTCAGCCCCAGCATTTT. Its protein product is CASSLRPDGQPQHF.

Notes on this clone: In the same sample, other DNA sequences code for this CDR3. V and J are TRBV6-1 and TRBJ1-4; 7 nucleotides match TRBD1. Trimming removed 5 bases from V and 8 bases from J; junction bases left unmatched: 11. The germline CDR1 and CDR2 sequences are MNHNS and SASEGT. This CDR3 region has 15 residues. As DNA, the CDR3 is TGTGCCAGCAGTACCAGACAGGGCGGGGGAGAAAAACTGTTTTTT. Encoded protein: CASSTRQGGGEKLFF.